Below are 16 T cell receptor beta chains sequenced from a single sample in a study of T cells in Graves' hyperthyroidism and ophthalmopathy (dated by TCRdb to the late 2010s). The library was prepared using multiplex PCR. Instrument used: Illumina HiSeq 2000. The TCR beta CDR3 regions were amplified from RNA transcripts. The TCR CDR3 was subjected to a first round of RT-PCR using the HTBI primer set and the Qiagen OneStep RT-PCR kit. In-frame beta chains were kept once TCRdb had trimmed the public reads at Q25 with fastp and called clones with MiXCR. Rows with one shared CDR3 protein collapse into an entry with the most common genes and DNA. The sample table holds around 290,000 distinct CDR3 sequences, of which more than 10% were seen once. Jointly, the top ten make up roughly 8% of the sample. Sequencing was done on a sample of blood. The receptors were gathered from a woman aged 25 to 39 with Graves' hyperthyroidism that later progressed to Graves' ophthalmopathy.

As for this clonotype: This clone may be a read error of a much larger clone one base away. The rearrangement uses TRBV6-2 or TRBV6-3 and TRBJ2-7; perhaps TRBD2 as D (5 bases). The V gene's germline CDR1 is MNHEY and CDR2 SVGEGT. The CDR3 length is 13 residues. Trimming cost V 2 bases and J 2 bases, with 7 bases left between them. The CDR3 DNA follows: TGTGCCAGCAGTTACACCGGGACCTACGAGCAGTACTTC. Translation: CASSYTGTYEQYF.

Details on this clonotype: This may come from a read error, since a much larger clone is one base off. The rearrangement links TRBV6-1 to TRBJ2-1; no clear D. CDR1 and CDR2 (germline): MNHNS, SASEGT. This CDR3 has 18 amino acids. The CDR3 region has the DNA TGTGCCAGCAGTGAAGGACAATTTCTATTTAGCTCCTACAATGAGCAGCTCTTC. As protein: CASSEGQFLFSSYNEQLF.

In this sample, this clonotype turned up many times. The chain combines TRBV3-1 with TRBJ2-7; no reliable D call. Germline V gives CDR1 LGHDT, CDR2 YNNKEL (reference sequence). The CDR3 has 14 amino acids. Trimming removed 3 bases at V and 5 bases at J, with 14 bases between. The CDR3 DNA is TGTGCCAGCAGCCATGCAAAGCGTCTTAACGAGCAGTACTTC. Translated, it gives CASSHAKRLNEQYF.

This clonotype has ten or more counts. The chain has TRBV3-1 and TRBJ2-7, with no clear D. V was pared by 0 bases and J by 4 bases, with 13 bases between. The CDR3 runs to 15 residues. CDR1 is LGHDT and CDR2 is YNNKEL in the germline V gene (reference sequence). The CDR3 here is CASSQDYLVGYEQYF. The CDR3 nucleotides read TGTGCCAGCAGCCAAGATTACCTGGTGGGGTACGAGCAGTACTTC.

This clonotype was counted many times. The chain uses TRBV7-2 and TRBJ2-7, with 9 bases lining up with TRBD2. V dropped 4 bases and J dropped 2; count of bases not matched to a gene: 6. Germline assignment: CDR1 SGHTA and CDR2 FQGNSA. The CDR3 has 15 residues. In nucleotides, the CDR3 is TGTGCCAGCAGCTCCCCGACTAGCGGAACCTACGAGCAGTACTTC. It is translated as CASSSPTSGTYEQYF.

The V call is TRBV29-1, the J call TRBJ2-1; TRBD2 might be the D (5 bases). The CDR3 loop spans 15 amino acids. From germline, CDR1 is SQVTM and CDR2 ANQGSEA. Trimming shortened V by 8 bases and J by 7 bases, and 24 bases separated the two germline ends. The DNA for the CDR3 is TGCAGCTCAAAAGTTTCCGGGAAAGGTGGGAATGAGCAGTTCTTC. Encoded protein: CSSKVSGKGGNEQFF.

This clonotype was seen more than once but under ten times. This chain connects TRBV11-3 to TRBJ2-5; 7 bases line up with TRBD2. Germline loops: CDR1 SGHNT, CDR2 YENEEA. J lost 4 bases, V lost 5 bases, and 10 bases had no gene match. The CDR3 totals 15 residues. The CDR3 reads CASSPSRGGSETQYF. DNA of the CDR3: TGTGCCAGCAGCCCCTCCCGCGGGGGTTCAGAGACCCAGTACTTC. Together with reference TRBV11-3 and TRBJ2-5, the CDR3 gives the full variable domain: EAGVVQSPRYKIIEKKQPVAFWCNPISGHNTLYWYLQNLGQGPELLIRYENEEAVDDSQLPKDRFSAERLKGVDSTLKIQPAELGDSAVYLCASSPSRGGSETQYFGPGTRLLVL.

At least ten counts were recorded for this clonotype. This chain uses TRBV27 with TRBJ2-1; TRBD2 matches 11 bases. CDR1 is MNHEY, CDR2 SMNVEV, per germline (reference sequence). V was pared by 5 bases and J by 5 bases, with 5 bases of the junction left unmatched. The CDR3 runs to 15 residues. The CDR3 here is CASSSPGLADNEQFF. The DNA of the CDR3 is TGTGCCAGCAGTAGTCCGGGACTAGCGGACAATGAGCAGTTCTTC.

In this sample, this clonotype turned up many times. The chain has TRBV18 and TRBJ1-6, with D possibly TRBD1 on 5 matching bases. Germline loops: CDR1 KGHSH, CDR2 LQKENI. The CDR3 spans 15 residues. Trimming cost V 3 bases and J 7 bases, with 13 bases left between them. CDR3 protein: CASSPVTDRNSPLHF. In DNA, the CDR3 is TGTGCCAGCTCACCCGTTACAGACAGAAATTCACCCCTCCACTTT.

This clonotype was picked up many times. This sequence joins TRBV7-8 and TRBJ2-5, with TRBD1 matching over 9 bases. CDR1 and CDR2 (germline): SGHVS, FQNEAQ. This CDR3 contains 14 residues. The ends lost 5 bases at V and 5 bases at J; junction bases unmatched: 6. DNA of the CDR3: TGTGCCAGCAGCCCCCGGGACAGGGAGGAGACCCAGTACTTC. Translation gives CASSPRDREETQYF.

This clonotype showed up many times. CDR3 in DNA: TGTGCCAGCAGGCCAATCGCCGGACTATTGGAGACCCAGTACTTC. It specifies CASRPIAGLLETQYF. The V and J genes are TRBV27 and TRBJ2-5; D is perhaps TRBD2 (6 bases). This CDR3 has 15 residues. V lost 6 bases, J lost 5 bases, and 19 bases lay in between. From germline, CDR1 is MNHEY and CDR2 SMNVEV (reference sequence).

In its sample, this clonotype was seen many times. This chain connects TRBV20-1 to TRBJ2-7; TRBD2 agrees at 11 bases. Germline loops: CDR1 DFQATT, CDR2 SNEGSKA (reference sequence). The junction had 3 bases not matched to a gene; V was cut back by 2 bases and J by 3 bases. The CDR3 loop spans 14 amino acids. The CDR3 DNA sequence: TGCAGTGCTAGAAGTACTAGCGGGGGCTACGAGCAGTACTTC. It encodes CSARSTSGGYEQYF.

In this sample, this clonotype turned up many times. The rearrangement uses TRBV7-9 and TRBJ2-1; D not resolved. V lost 1 base and J lost 0, with 7 bases in between. Germline CDR1 SEHNR, CDR2 FQNEAQ (reference sequence). This CDR3 is 15 amino acids long. The CDR3 region has the DNA TGTGCCAGCAGCTTAGAAGCGAGCTCCTACAATGAGCAGTTCTTC. This encodes CASSLEASSYNEQFF.

This clonotype was observed many times. The V and J genes are TRBV28 and TRBJ2-7, with a tentative D call TRBD1 (5 bases). CDR1 is MDHEN and CDR2 is SYDVKM in the germline V gene. V gave up 2 bases and J gave up 5 bases, with 16 bases separating them. The CDR3 spans 15 residues. This CDR3 reads CASSLVGAGSHEQYF. The CDR3 coding sequence is TGTGCCAGCAGTTTAGTAGGGGCAGGGTCCCACGAGCAGTACTTC.

This clonotype was seen a handful of times. The chain is built from TRBV7-8 and TRBJ2-1; D is undetermined. V lost 5 bases and J lost 7, with 12 bases in between. The CDR3 runs to 13 residues. CDR1 is SGHVS and CDR2 is FQNEAQ in the germline V gene. The CDR3: CASSLDPPNEQFF. CDR3 DNA: TGTGCCAGCAGCCTCGACCCACCAAATGAGCAGTTCTTC.

This sequence joins TRBV3-1 and TRBJ2-1, with 7 bases lining up with TRBD2. This CDR3 is built from 12 residues. The germline V gene has CDR1 LGHDT and CDR2 YNNKEL (reference sequence). V lost 5 bases and J lost 11; bases outside the gene matches: 6. CDR3 in DNA: TGTGCCAGCAGCGACACCGGGACTAAGCAGTTCTTC. It encodes CASSDTGTKQFF.